This T cell receptor (beta chain) was observed in a study of shared clonotypes between healthy human individuals. The CDR3 totals 18 residues. Germline V gene lookup returns CDR1 SGHRS and CDR2 YFSETQ. Trimming removed 0 bases from V and 4 bases from J, with 21 bases in between. The repertoire was sequenced with immunoSEQ multiplex PCR; TCRdb's copy has only in-frame clones and lacks some. The sample yields roughly 1.5 million clones, 95% to 99% seen once. The V and J genes are TRBV5-1 and TRBJ2-3; possibly TRBD1 or TRBD2 for D (5 bases each). Sequencing was carried out using naive CD4+ T cells sorted from blood. Stated subset: CD45RA+ positively selected. This clonotype was obtained from a man aged 25 to 45 in good health. The chain's CDR3 is CASSLASRAISIADTQYF. CDR3 nucleotides: TGCGCCAGCAGCTTGGCTAGCAGGGCGATTAGCATCGCAGATACGCAGTATTTT.